A selection of T cell receptor beta chains follows, all from one sample in a study of T cells in Graves' hyperthyroidism and ophthalmopathy. TCRdb redid the calling of the multiplex PCR reads with MiXCR, one entry per CDR3 protein. The table shows hundreds of thousands of distinct CDR3 sequences, with 38% occurring only once. The sequenced material came from blood. Every receptor here comes from a man aged 18 to 35 with Graves' hyperthyroidism. Each CDR3 is given with its conserved first and last residue. The D gene is left open where the match is weak. Expanded clones are given a class, and other clones once, few, many or no size at all.

v_gene,d_gene,j_gene,abundance,CDR3aa,CDR3nt
TRBV5-1,TRBD2,TRBJ2-5,few,CASSLGLAGDGETQYF,TGCGCCAGCAGCTTGGGACTAGCGGGGGATGGAGAGACCCAGTACTTC
TRBV7-2,-,TRBJ1-1,few,CASSSRQALNTEAFF,TGTGCCAGCAGCTCGAGACAGGCCCTGAACACTGAAGCTTTCTTT
TRBV6-1,-,TRBJ2-7,-,CASTSGGRTYEQYF,TGTGCCAGCACAAGTGGGGGACGAACCTACGAGCAGTACTTC
TRBV9,TRBD1,TRBJ1-2,-,CASSCRDRPQGYTF,TGTGCCAGCAGTTGCCGGGACAGACCCCAAGGCTACACCTTC
TRBV7-9,-,TRBJ2-6,many,CASSLKGAGANVLTF,TGTGCCAGCAGCTTAAAAGGGGCTGGGGCCAACGTCCTGACTTTC
TRBV7-8,-,TRBJ1-1,-,CAWQEDPEAFF,TGTGCCTGGCAGGAGGACCCTGAAGCTTTCTTT
TRBV19,-,TRBJ1-3,few,CASSDTRWRNTIYF,TGTGCCAGCTCCGACACCCGCTGGAGAAACACCATATATTTT
TRBV20-1,-,TRBJ1-1,many,CSALGGVNTEAFF,TGCAGTGCCCTAGGAGGGGTGAACACTGAAGCTTTCTTT
TRBV12-5,-,TRBJ1-5,-,CASGLVHGRRGEQPQHF,TGTGCTAGTGGTTTGGTACACGGGCGGCGGGGCGAGCAGCCCCAGCATTTT
TRBV19,TRBD2,TRBJ2-7,-,CAKGRESSYEQYF,TGTGCCAAGGGGAGGGAGAGCTCCTACGAGCAGTACTTC
TRBV6-5,TRBD1,TRBJ1-2,many,CASSRDSSYGYTF,TGTGCCAGCAGTCGGGACAGCTCCTATGGCTACACCTTC
TRBV25-1,-,TRBJ2-7,many,CASSKQVTPYEQYF,TGTGCCAGCAGTAAACAGGTGACCCCTTACGAGCAGTACTTC
TRBV5-1,-,TRBJ1-2,few,CASSLRERPEGEGYTF,TGCGCCAGCAGCTTGAGGGAGAGGCCGGAAGGTGAGGGCTACACCTTC
TRBV10-3,-,TRBJ1-1,few,CAIKGRDNEAFF,TGTGCCATCAAAGGACGAGATAATGAAGCTTTCTTT
TRBV7-9,-,TRBJ2-7,many,CASSHQGQGFEQYF,TGTGCCAGCAGCCACCAGGGCCAGGGTTTCGAGCAGTACTTC
TRBV4-3,-,TRBJ2-7,-,CASSQVDATYEQYF,TGCGCCAGCAGCCAAGTGGATGCCACCTACGAGCAGTACTTC
TRBV7-9,-,TRBJ2-5,once,CASSQVAGKETQYF,TGTGCCAGCAGCCAAGTGGCAGGGAAGGAGACCCAGTACTTC
TRBV11-2,TRBD1,TRBJ1-2,many,CASSFGDRAGYTF,TGTGCCAGCAGCTTCGGGGACAGGGCTGGCTACACCTTC
TRBV7-9,-,TRBJ2-7,many,CASSSTTGFYEQYF,TGTGCCAGCAGCTCGACGACAGGTTTCTACGAGCAGTACTTC
TRBV7-2,TRBD1,TRBJ2-7,-,CASSQDLDRHYEQYF,TGTGCCAGCAGCCAAGATCTGGACAGGCACTACGAGCAGTACTTC
TRBV6-5,-,TRBJ2-2,many,CASGLTGELFF,TGTGCCAGCGGGTTGACCGGGGAGCTGTTTTTT
TRBV7-6,-,TRBJ2-2,-,CASSGDTAANTGELFF,TGTGCCAGCAGCGGAGACACGGCCGCGAACACCGGGGAGCTGTTTTTT
TRBV7-3,-,TRBJ1-4,-,CASSSTGSDEKLFF,TGTGCCAGCAGCTCCACAGGAAGCGATGAAAAACTGTTTTTT
TRBV4-3,-,TRBJ1-5,few,CASSQDQWGNQPQHF,TGCGCCAGCAGCCAAGATCAGTGGGGGAATCAGCCCCAGCATTTT
TRBV2,-,TRBJ1-5,few,CASRLTEQPQHF,TGTGCCAGCAGATTGACGGAGCAGCCCCAGCATTTT
TRBV2,-,TRBJ2-2,-,CASSETGSHTGELFF,TGTGCCAGCAGTGAAACCGGGTCACACACCGGGGAGCTGTTTTTT
TRBV5-1,-,TRBJ2-6,-,CASSLLDSVGIGANVLTF,TGCGCCAGCAGCTTACTCGACAGTGTGGGGATTGGGGCCAACGTCCTGACTTTC
TRBV7-2,-,TRBJ1-1,-,CASSPGPQHTEAFF,TGTGCCAGCAGCCCAGGACCGCAGCACACTGAAGCTTTCTTT
TRBV5-3,-,TRBJ1-4,-,CARDGGSPNEKLFF,TGTGCTAGAGATGGGGGCTCACCTAATGAAAAACTGTTTTTT
TRBV19,-,TRBJ2-3,-,CASSQISTDTQYF,TGTGCCAGTAGTCAAATAAGCACAGATACGCAGTATTTT
TRBV29-1,-,TRBJ1-2,many,CSVGGGFGGYTF,TGCAGCGTTGGGGGAGGATTTGGGGGCTACACCTTC
TRBV7-7,TRBD1,TRBJ2-5,many,CASSRDREETQYF,TGTGCTAGCAGCCGGGACAGGGAAGAGACCCAGTACTTC
TRBV7-2,-,TRBJ1-1,-,CASSPNGATEAFF,TGTGCCAGCAGTCCAAACGGGGCCACTGAAGCTTTCTTT
TRBV28,-,TRBJ1-6,-,CASSRGENSPLHF,TGTGCCAGCAGTCGAGGGGAAAATTCACCCCTCCACTTT
TRBV2,-,TRBJ1-3,many,CASSDQASGNTIYF,TGTGCCAGCAGTGATCAGGCATCCGGAAACACCATATATTTT
TRBV10-3,-,TRBJ1-3,-,CAIRGVNGNTIYF,TGTGCCATCAGAGGGGTGAACGGAAACACCATATATTTT
TRBV6-1,-,TRBJ1-2,few,CASSQTRQLNYGYTF,TGTGCCAGCAGTCAGACGCGACAGCTCAACTATGGCTACACCTTC
TRBV7-3,TRBD2,TRBJ2-2,few,CASSLIGLAGGPHTGELFF,TGTGCCAGCAGCCTTATCGGACTAGCGGGGGGGCCTCACACCGGGGAGCTGTTTTTT
TRBV12-3/TRBV12-4,-,TRBJ1-6,few,CASSQTGHSNSPLHF,TGTGCCAGCAGTCAGACGGGACATTCTAATTCACCCCTCCACTTT
TRBV5-4,TRBD2,TRBJ2-7,-,CASSLEHWTSGGLDSYEQYF,TGTGCCAGCAGCTTGGAGCATTGGACTAGCGGGGGGCTTGACTCCTACGAGCAGTACTTC
TRBV20-1,TRBD1,TRBJ1-5,many,CSATRQGGQPQHF,TGCAGTGCCACTCGACAGGGGGGCCAGCCCCAGCATTTT
TRBV10-3,-,TRBJ2-7,many,CAISEAEGREQYF,TGTGCCATCAGTGAAGCGGAGGGGCGGGAGCAGTACTTC
TRBV5-8,-,TRBJ2-5,few,CASSQAARGETQYF,TGTGCCAGCAGCCAAGCCGCCAGGGGAGAGACCCAGTACTTC
TRBV2,-,TRBJ2-7,few,CASSQDFSGAYEQYF,TGCGCCAGCAGCCAAGATTTCTCCGGAGCCTACGAGCAGTACTTC
TRBV7-9,-,TRBJ2-5,once,CASSSQIVRGQETQYF,TGTGCCAGCAGCTCTCAAATTGTCAGGGGCCAAGAGACCCAGTACTTC
TRBV20-1,-,TRBJ2-5,many,CSASPSLGETQYF,TGCAGTGCTAGTCCTAGCCTAGGAGAGACCCAGTACTTC
TRBV2,TRBD1,TRBJ2-6,-,CASTKGPQGGRTGANVLTF,TGTGCCAGCACTAAGGGACCACAGGGGGGAAGAACCGGGGCAAACGTCCTGACTTTC
TRBV25-1,-,TRBJ1-1,many,CASLEGSGLSNTEAFF,TGTGCCAGCCTTGAAGGGAGCGGCCTCTCCAACACTGAAGCTTTCTTT
TRBV20-1,-,TRBJ2-7,-,CSARDWDTGELYF,TGCAGTGCTAGAGATTGGGACACCGGGGAGCTGTACTTC
TRBV10-2,-,TRBJ2-5,few,CASSEWGGQYQETQYF,TGCGCCAGCAGTGAGTGGGGGGGACAGTACCAAGAGACCCAGTACTTC
TRBV7-9,TRBD1,TRBJ2-7,-,CASSSRTGIYEQYF,TGTGCCAGCAGCTCAAGGACAGGGATCTACGAGCAGTACTTC
TRBV20-1,-,TRBJ1-2,few,CSARDWGPLVGYTF,TGCAGTGCTAGAGATTGGGGACCGCTCGTGGGCTACACCTTC
TRBV6-5,-,TRBJ2-5,many,CASSYAAGETQYF,TGTGCCAGCAGTTACGCAGCAGGGGAGACCCAGTACTTC
TRBV5-1,-,TRBJ2-2,many,CASSLAGGELFF,TGTGCCAGCAGCTTAGCTGGCGGGGAGCTGTTTTTT
TRBV5-8,-,TRBJ2-7,-,CASSFGRDEQYF,TGTGCCAGCAGCTTTGGCAGGGACGAGCAGTACTTC